The entry below describes one T cell receptor beta chain. Trimming took 0 bases from V and 4 from J; bases not matched to a gene: 5. Germline values: CDR1 MNHNY, CDR2 SVGAGI (reference sequence). The CDR3 loop spans 16 amino acids. The data were obtained in a study of shared clonotypes between healthy human individuals. Libraries were prepared by immunoSEQ multiplex PCR; TCRdb keeps only in-frame clonotypes and omits some of them. The data show about 480,000 clones, almost 80% seen once. The sequence came from a woman between 40 and 50 years old in good health. Some clones in this sample may be carry-over from other donors' samples. The chain is built from TRBV6-6 and TRBJ2-7, with TRBD2 matching 11 bases. Sequencing was done on a sample of PBMCs. DNA for the CDR3: TGTGCCAGCAGTTACTCTCGGGCTAGCGGGAGGTACGAGCAGTACTTC. Its translation: CASSYSRASGRYEQYF.